A single sample is the source of the 6 T cell receptor beta chains below, sequenced in a study of blood T cell repertoires in COVID-19 (dated by TCRdb to between 2020 and 2021). The library was built by means of the immunoSEQ multiplex PCR assay. This is the immuneACCESS table as TCRdb keeps it, with only in-frame sequences that have V and J called. A part of the clones is gone; compared with another copy, unresolved V genes explain less than half, and the rest is unexplained. Within this sample are approximately 200,000 clones, with 70% to 90% of them counted one time only. Clones ranked in the top ten supply approximately 11% of the sample. Input material: PBMCs or T cells enriched from blood (not recorded which). Source of these receptors: a man younger than 45 who had recovered from COVID-19.

The chain joins TRBV30 to TRBJ2-7; maybe TRBD2 (6 bases). Germline loops: CDR1 GTSNPN, CDR2 SVGIG (reference sequence). V lost 7 bases to trimming and J lost 2 bases, with 18 bases between them. There are 14 residues in the CDR3. CDR3 nucleotides: TGTGCCTACAAATCAGGGAGGTTCCCCTACGAGCAGTACTTC. Its protein is CAYKSGRFPYEQYF.

This chain's CDR3 is CASSSPLGGQGLVGYTF. The DNA for the CDR3 is TGTGCCAGCAGCTCTCCGTTGGGTGGACAGGGGCTGGTTGGCTACACCTTC. The chain links TRBV7-8 to TRBJ1-2; TRBD1 matches at 9 bases. The V and J ends lost 4 bases and 7 bases, in that order; junction bases with no gene match: 16. CDR3 length: 17 residues. The germline gives CDR1 SGHVS, CDR2 FQNEAQ.

This clone was seen just once. The chain combines TRBV30 with TRBJ1-5, with a weak D call TRBD1 (5 bases). CDR3 length: 14 amino acids. Trimming left V 0 bases short and J 4 bases short, with 10 bases between. Germline CDR1 reads GTSNPN; CDR2 reads SVGIG (reference sequence). The CDR3 sequence is CAWSVPGGNQPQHF. For the CDR3, the DNA is TGTGCCTGGAGTGTACCGGGGGGGAATCAGCCCCAGCATTTT.

The chain couples TRBV24-1 to TRBJ2-1, with D tentatively TRBD2 (5 bases). V shed 10 bases and J shed 4 bases, with 10 bases lying between them. This CDR3 contains 12 residues. The V gene's germline CDR1 is KGHDR and CDR2 SFDVKD. The CDR3 loop is CATAAGYNEQFF. Written as DNA, the CDR3 is TGTGCCACAGCGGCCGGATACAATGAGCAGTTCTTC.

The V and J genes are TRBV27 and TRBJ2-1, with 11 bases that match TRBD2. The CDR3 consists of 19 residues. V gave up 6 bases and J gave up 7 bases; unmatched junction bases: 20. Germline V gene lookup returns CDR1 MNHEY and CDR2 SMNVEV (reference sequence). The CDR3 loop reads CASSLFWPSGTSGLNEQFF. CDR3 bases: TGTGCCAGCAGCCTCTTTTGGCCCTCCGGGACTAGCGGCCTAAATGAGCAGTTCTTC.

The chain has TRBV28 and TRBJ2-6; 11 nucleotides match TRBD2. J lost 0 bases, V lost 5 bases, and 3 bases had no gene match. Looked up from germline, CDR1 is MDHEN and CDR2 is SYDVKM. This CDR3 is built from 17 residues. The CDR3: CASSPLAGGSGANVLTF. The CDR3 region has the DNA TGTGCCAGCAGTCCCCTAGCGGGAGGCTCTGGGGCCAACGTCCTGACTTTC.